In its sample, the clone carrying this T cell receptor (beta chain) was seen a few times. The CDR3 covers 16 residues. Germline V CDR1 and CDR2: LNHDA, SQIVND (reference sequence). V lost 6 bases and J 7 bases, leaving 25 bases between the germline ends. Only in-frame clones appear in the TCRdb table, and some are missing; sequencing was by immunoSEQ multiplex PCR. Of about 1 million clones in the sample, about 76% were seen once. This specimen comes from a study of shared clonotypes between healthy human individuals. Sequenced input: memory CD4+ T cells sorted from blood. Indicated subset: CD45RA-negative fraction. The chain combines TRBV19 with TRBJ2-7, with D possibly matching TRBD2 (5 bases). This sequence originates from a man younger than 35 in good health. The CDR3 loop is CASSALRLVGASEQYF. CDR3 sequence (DNA): TGTGCCAGTAGCGCCCTGAGGTTAGTGGGAGCGTCTGAGCAGTACTTC. Full variable domain (remainder filled in from reference TRBV19 and TRBJ2-7): DGGITQSPKYLFRKEGQNVTLSCEQNLNHDAMYWYRQDPGQGLRLIYYSQIVNDFQKGDIAEGYSVSREKKESFPLTVTSAQKNPTAFYLCASSALRLVGASEQYFGPGTRLTVT.